These 13 T cell receptor beta chains share one sample of origin, sequenced in a study of blood T cell repertoires in COVID-19. Sequenced by immunoSEQ multiplex PCR; TCRdb stores in-frame clones only, minus some. Of around 100,000 clones listed, approximately 84% were seen once; the top ten hold 7.4%. The sample was peripheral blood. The receptors stem from a man aged 30-40 years in a cohort sampled during active COVID-19.

This clone was observed once. The chain links TRBV9 to TRBJ2-1; 12 bases are a match to TRBD2. V lost 3 bases, J lost 3 bases, and 4 bases stayed unmatched. The CDR3 is 16 amino acids. The germline V gene encodes CDR1 SGDLS and CDR2 YYNGEE. The CDR3 DNA is TGTGCCAGCAGCGCTAGCGGGGGGGCTGGCTACAATGAGCAGTTCTTC. It translates to CASSASGGAGYNEQFF.

The CDR3 loop reads CASSIVRSTGELFF. The CDR3 DNA reads TGTGCCAGTAGTATAGTCAGGTCAACCGGGGAGCTGTTTTTT. This sequence joins TRBV19 and TRBJ2-2, with unresolved D. Germline-derived CDR1 and CDR2 are LNHDA and SQIVND (reference sequence). The CDR3 consists of 14 residues. Trimming took 1 base from V and 5 from J, leaving 8 bases between them.

The genes are TRBV5-4 and TRBJ2-3, with TRBD1 identical over 7 bases. The CDR3 consists of 15 residues. Germline values: CDR1 SGHNT, CDR2 YYREEE (reference sequence). Unmatched junction bases numbered 4, after V lost 0 bases and J lost 3 bases. DNA of the CDR3: TGTGCCAGCAGCTTGGGAAGGGGGCAGACAGATACGCAGTATTTT. Encoded protein: CASSLGRGQTDTQYF.

This clone was detected a few times. The rearrangement links TRBV5-8 to TRBJ2-3, with D hard to call. CDR3 length: 16 residues. The V and J ends lost 0 bases and 3 bases respectively, with 14 bases between them. Per the germline V gene, CDR1 is SGHTS and CDR2 is YDEGEE. CDR3 sequence (DNA): TGTGCCAGCAGCTTGGGGGCCTCTCCCACGACAGATACGCAGTATTTT. Its protein is CASSLGASPTTDTQYF.

J is TRBJ1-2 and V is TRBV19; D perhaps matches TRBD1 (6 bases). Germline CDR1 reads LNHDA; CDR2 reads SQIVND (reference sequence). V lost 4 bases and J 0 bases, leaving 6 bases between the germline ends. CDR3 length: 13 residues. CDR3 in amino acids: CASSTGANYGYTF. As DNA, the CDR3 is TGTGCCAGTAGTACAGGGGCTAACTATGGCTACACCTTC.

The chain combines TRBV7-2 with TRBJ1-2; D possibly corresponds to TRBD1 (6 bases). The CDR3 covers 14 residues. V lost 5 bases and J lost 0, with 10 bases in between. Germline CDR1 is SGHTA and CDR2 is FQGNSA. CDR3 nucleotides: TGTGCCAGCAGCCCCAGGACAGCTAACTATGGCTACACCTTC. Translated, it gives CASSPRTANYGYTF.

This rearrangement joins TRBV19 to TRBJ2-5; a weak D match, TRBD1 (6 bases). Germline assignment: CDR1 LNHDA and CDR2 SQIVND (reference sequence). This CDR3 has 14 residues. With 5 bases removed from V and 1 base from J, the gap between germline ends came to 11 bases. The CDR3 sequence: CASSQRQVQETQYF. The CDR3 DNA is TGTGCCAGTAGTCAACGACAGGTCCAAGAGACCCAGTACTTC.

The chain recombines TRBV19 with TRBJ2-3; D is unresolved. The germline CDR1 and CDR2 sequences are LNHDA and SQIVND (reference sequence). V was clipped by 5 bases and J by 0 bases, with 9 bases between them. This CDR3 has 14 amino acids. The CDR3: CASSYSGSTDTQYF. For the CDR3, the DNA is TGTGCCAGTAGTTACTCAGGTAGCACAGATACGCAGTATTTT.

The genes are TRBV19 and TRBJ1-1, with a tentative D call TRBD1 (5 bases). The germline V gene has CDR1 LNHDA and CDR2 SQIVND (reference sequence). The CDR3 consists of 13 residues. V shed 3 bases and J shed 2 bases, with 7 bases lying between them. The CDR3 DNA is TGTGCCAGTAGTATTCAGGGCAACACTGAAGCTTTCTTT. Protein sequence: CASSIQGNTEAFF. Variable domain in full (rest from reference TRBV19 and TRBJ1-1): DGGITQSPKYLFRKEGQNVTLSCEQNLNHDAMYWYRQDPGQGLRLIYYSQIVNDFQKGDIAEGYSVSREKKESFPLTVTSAQKNPTAFYLCASSIQGNTEAFFGQGTRLTVV.

This chain joins TRBV7-8 and TRBJ2-5; tentatively, D is TRBD2 (5 bases). This CDR3 spans 14 amino acids. Germline V gene lookup returns CDR1 SGHVS and CDR2 FQNEAQ. Between the trimmed V and J ends, which lost 1 base and 3 bases, there was a span of 9 bases. The CDR3 region is CASSLGVSEETQYF. The CDR3 coding sequence is TGTGCCAGCAGCTTAGGGGTTAGCGAAGAGACCCAGTACTTC. Using reference TRBV7-8 and TRBJ2-5 for the parts outside the CDR3, the full variable domain is GAGVSQSPRYKVAKRGQDVALRCDPISGHVSLFWYQQALGQGPEFLTYFQNEAQLDKSGLPSDRFFAERPEGSVSTLKIQRTQQEDSAVYLCASSLGVSEETQYFGPGTRLLVL.

This clone was seen only once. The chain joins TRBV11-2 to TRBJ2-7; 9 nucleotides line up with TRBD2. CDR1 is SGHAT, CDR2 FQNNGV, per germline. Unmatched junction bases numbered 11, after V lost 5 bases and J lost 6 bases. This CDR3 has 15 amino acids. CDR3 amino acids: CASSTRRGGRFEQYF. The CDR3 bases are TGTGCCAGCAGCACCCGGCGGGGGGGCCGGTTCGAGCAGTACTTC.

The chain uses TRBV2 and TRBJ2-1; no firm D call. The ends were cut back, 5 bases at V and 13 bases at J, with 24 bases in the middle. The CDR3 length is 15 residues. Germline V gene lookup returns CDR1 SNHLY and CDR2 FYNNEI. CDR3 nucleotides: TGTGCCAGCAGTCCCGGTAGCTCTCAGCCCCGTCGTCAGTTCTTC. As protein: CASSPGSSQPRRQFF.

The chain has TRBV28 and TRBJ1-4; possibly TRBD1 for D (6 bases). The germline CDR1 and CDR2 sequences are MDHEN and SYDVKM. Trimming pared 5 bases from V and 10 bases from J, leaving 23 bases between. The CDR3 has 16 residues. The CDR3 DNA follows: TGTGCCAGCAGTCTCTGGACAGCCGGGGTTGTAGGAAAACTGTTTTTT. This codes for CASSLWTAGVVGKLFF.